A selection of T cell receptor beta chains follows, all from one sample in a study of immune cell composition in non-small cell lung cancer. The protocol was immunoSEQ multiplex PCR, while the TCRdb copy is restricted to in-frame clones and leaves out a portion. Among about 6,800 clones listed, approximately 84% were seen once. The specimen sequenced was non-adjacent lung tissue. These receptors all stem from a human donor with non-small cell lung cancer. CDR3s include the opening cysteine and the closing phenylalanine or tryptophan. A D gene is named only where the DNA matches it firmly. Size is omitted from some rows. Given values are once, few, many or a class for expanded clones.

>.|.|TRBV19|TRBJ1-1
TGTGCCACCTGGGGGGATCAAGGCACTGAAGCTTTCTTT
CATWGDQGTEAFF
>.|.|TRBV6-1|TRBJ1-5
TGTGCCAGCACCAAAGGGGACAAGGGCAATCAGCCCCAGCATTTT
CASTKGDKGNQPQHF
>.|.|TRBV19|TRBJ1-5
TGTGCCACGGGAAGGCCCCAGCATTTT
CATGRPQHF
>.|TRBD1|TRBV6-5|TRBJ2-5
TGTGCCAGCAGTCTTGGACAGGGACCACAAGAGACCCAGTACTTC
CASSLGQGPQETQYF
>.|TRBD1|TRBV5-1|TRBJ1-3
TGCGCCAGCAGCTGGGGGACAGGGAGACTTCGCTCTGGAAACACCATATATTTT
CASSWGTGRLRSGNTIYF
>.|.|TRBV19|TRBJ2-7
TGTGCCAGTAGTGCCATCGAGGGGTCTTCCTACGAGCAGTACTTC
CASSAIEGSSYEQYF
>.|.|TRBV5-1|TRBJ1-2
TGCGCCAGCAGCTTGGGCGGTTCGGCCTCCTATGGCTACACCTTC
CASSLGGSASYGYTF
>.|.|TRBV2|TRBJ2-1
TGTGCCAGCCCATCTCTCGGGGACAATGAGCAGTTCTTC
CASPSLGDNEQFF
>.|.|TRBV7-9|TRBJ1-1
TGTGCCAGCACCGGACTATTGAACACTGAAGCTTTCTTT
CASTGLLNTEAFF
>.|TRBD2|TRBV19|TRBJ2-5
TGTGCCAGTAGTATACCTAGCGGGCGGTTACAAGAGACCCAGTACTTC
CASSIPSGRLQETQYF
>.|.|TRBV19|TRBJ1-1
TGTGCCAGTAGTATAACAGTTCTGAACACTGAAGCTTTCTTT
CASSITVLNTEAFF
>.|.|TRBV9|TRBJ2-5
TGTGCCAGCAGCGTAGCTTCGGCTCTCCAAGAGACCCAGTACTTC
CASSVASALQETQYF
>.|.|TRBV5-4|TRBJ1-1
TGTGCCAGCAGCTTGGGAGGCCTTGAAGCTTTCTTT
CASSLGGLEAFF
>.|.|TRBV28|TRBJ2-7
TGTGCCAGCAGTTTGGTCGGGGGATCCTACGAGCAGTACTTC
CASSLVGGSYEQYF
>.|TRBD1|TRBV27|TRBJ2-7
TGTGCCAGCAGGGGACAGGGGGCGCGCGAGCAGTACTTC
CASRGQGAREQYF
>.|.|TRBV19|TRBJ1-4
TGTGCCAGTAGTATGAGTGGGACGGGTAATGAAAAACTGTTTTTT
CASSMSGTGNEKLFF
>few|.|TRBV2|TRBJ1-2
TGTGCCAGCAGAGCCCTGACAGCCTATGGCTACACCTTC
CASRALTAYGYTF
>.|TRBD1|TRBV18|TRBJ1-2
TGTGCCAGCTCACCCGACAGGGGTGCCTATGGCTACACCTTC
CASSPDRGAYGYTF
>.|.|TRBV27|TRBJ1-6
TGTGCCAGCAGTACCCTGACAGGAGGTTATAATTCACCCCTCCACTTT
CASSTLTGGYNSPLHF
>.|.|TRBV7-2|TRBJ1-2
TGTGCCAGCAGCCCAGTGCAGGGTCCGGATGGCTACACCTTC
CASSPVQGPDGYTF
>.|.|TRBV5-4|TRBJ1-2
TGCGCCAGCAGCCAAGAGGCGGTAGGGAAACTCTATGGCTACACCTTC
CASSQEAVGKLYGYTF
>.|.|TRBV19|TRBJ1-5
TGTGCCAGTAGTGGAGGGTCGGGAGTGGGGAATCAGCCCCAGCATTTT
CASSGGSGVGNQPQHF
>.|TRBD2|TRBV19|TRBJ2-1
TGTGCCAGTACCGGCGGGGGGGCCCTGAATGAGCAGTTCTTC
CASTGGGALNEQFF
>once|.|TRBV30|TRBJ1-1
TGTGCCCACTGGAGCGCCGGGGCAATGAACACTGAAGCTTTCTTT
CAHWSAGAMNTEAFF
>.|.|TRBV1|TRBJ2-1
TGCACCAGCAGCCTCTCCAGGGGCAATGAGCAGTTCTTC
CTSSLSRGNEQFF
>.|.|TRBV10-1|TRBJ2-7
TGCGCCAGCAGACCCTCCTACGAGCAGTACTTC
CASRPSYEQYF
>.|.|TRBV30|TRBJ1-2
TGTGCCTGGAGCCCAGGAGAGACATACTATGGCTACACCTTC
CAWSPGETYYGYTF
>.|TRBD2|TRBV2|TRBJ2-7
TGTGCCAGCAGTGCCCTAGCGGGCGCCGCCTACGAGCAGTACTTC
CASSALAGAAYEQYF
>few|TRBD1|TRBV19|TRBJ1-1
TGTGCCAGTAGTGCAGGGGCCGACAGGGCAGGTGCAGCTTTCTTT
CASSAGADRAGAAFF
>.|.|TRBV9|TRBJ2-3
TGTGCCAGCAGCGTAGCGTTCACAGATACGCAGTATTTT
CASSVAFTDTQYF
>few|TRBD1|TRBV7-2|TRBJ1-6
TGTGCCAGCAGCTTGACAGGGGGGTATAATTCACCCCTCCACTTT
CASSLTGGYNSPLHF
>once|.|TRBV7-2|TRBJ2-5
TGTGCCAGCAGCAGAAAGGCGGGGGCTCAAGAGACCCAGTACTTC
CASSRKAGAQETQYF
>.|.|TRBV5-5|TRBJ2-6
TGTGCCAGCGTTTATAGTCAATCCACACAAAGTCGGGCCAACGTCCTGACTTTC
CASVYSQSTQSRANVLTF
>once|.|TRBV6-5|TRBJ2-5
TGTGCCAGCAGTTACCCAATAGGGACCCAGTACTTC
CASSYPIGTQYF
>once|TRBD2|TRBV11-3|TRBJ2-1
TGTGCCAGCAGCTTAGGACTAGCCGCTGCGCAGTTCTTC
CASSLGLAAAQFF
>large|.|TRBV6-6|TRBJ1-5
TGTGCCAGCAGTTTTCCGGACAACAATCAGCCCCAGCATTTT
CASSFPDNNQPQHF
>.|.|TRBV6-5|TRBJ1-2
TGTGCCAGCAGTTCCCGGGTCGGCTACACCTTC
CASSSRVGYTF
>.|.|TRBV2|TRBJ2-5
TGTGCCTGCGACGCGGCCCAAGAGACCCAGTACTTC
CACDAAQETQYF
>.|TRBD1|TRBV6-5|TRBJ2-1
TGTGCCAGCACCTACCCGACAGGGCCCAACAATGAGCAGTTCTTC
CASTYPTGPNNEQFF
>.|TRBD2|TRBV11-2|TRBJ2-1
TGTGCCGGCAGCTTAGCGGGTCTGGAAGACGATGAGCAGTTCTTC
CAGSLAGLEDDEQFF
>.|.|TRBV6-5|TRBJ1-3
TGTGCCAGCAGTTACTCGATTACGACAGCTGGAAACACCATATATTTT
CASSYSITTAGNTIYF
>.|TRBD2|TRBV29-1|TRBJ2-3
TGCAGCGTTGTGGGGGGGTGGACAGATACGCAGTATTTT
CSVVGGWTDTQYF
>.|TRBD1|TRBV5-1|TRBJ2-7
TGCGCCAGCAGCTCGTACCGGGACAGGGGGCCCTACGAGCAGTACTTC
CASSSYRDRGPYEQYF
>.|.|TRBV28|TRBJ1-1
TGTGCCAGCAGACCTCCCCTAACAGGGAGGGGTGAAGCTTTCTTT
CASRPPLTGRGEAFF
>.|.|TRBV5-1|TRBJ1-1
TGCGCCAGCAGCTTGGTCCCAGGGGCCTTTGAAGCTTTCTTT
CASSLVPGAFEAFF
>.|.|TRBV4-3|TRBJ1-1
TGCGCCAGCAGCCAATACAGGGACGACACTGAAGCTTTCTTT
CASSQYRDDTEAFF
>.|TRBD2|TRBV7-9|TRBJ2-3
TGTGCCAGCAGCTTACGGACTAGCGGGAGGACAGATACGCAGTATTTT
CASSLRTSGRTDTQYF
>.|TRBD2|TRBV18|TRBJ2-1
TGTGCCAGCTCACCACGAGGCGGGGGGGCCAATGAGCAGTTCTTC
CASSPRGGGANEQFF
>.|.|TRBV19|TRBJ1-2
TGTGCCAGTAGTGTCCTGGGGGGTTTCGGCTATGGCTACACCTTC
CASSVLGGFGYGYTF
>.|TRBD2|TRBV4-3|TRBJ2-1
TGCGCCAGCAGCCCTTCCGGGACTAGCTTCTACAATGAGCAGTTCTTC
CASSPSGTSFYNEQFF
>.|.|TRBV2|TRBJ1-5
TGTGCCAGCAGTGAATATCCAGGCTCTTATAGCAATCAGCCCCAGCATTTT
CASSEYPGSYSNQPQHF
>.|TRBD1|TRBV9|TRBJ1-3
TGTGCCAGCAGCGTAGTGGGAACAGGGGCTAACTCTGGAAACACCATATATTTT
CASSVVGTGANSGNTIYF
>.|.|TRBV27|TRBJ2-3
TGTGCCAGCAGTTTAATTTGGTCAGATACGCAGTATTTT
CASSLIWSDTQYF
>.|TRBD1|TRBV19|TRBJ1-2
TGTGCCAGTAGTTCCCGGGACAGTCGGTTGATGAACTATGGCTACACCTTC
CASSSRDSRLMNYGYTF
>.|.|TRBV6-5|TRBJ1-5
TGTGCCAGCAGTTCTGGACTGAGGAGGCCCCAGCATTTT
CASSSGLRRPQHF
>.|TRBD2|TRBV9|TRBJ2-5
TGTGCCAGCAGCACTAGCGGGGGGCGGGGGACCCAGTACTTC
CASSTSGGRGTQYF
>.|.|TRBV2|TRBJ2-3
TGTGCCAGCAGTGAAGTAGCAATTAGCACAGATACGCAGTATTTT
CASSEVAISTDTQYF
>.|.|TRBV11-3|TRBJ2-3
TGTGCCAGCAGCTCCCGGAGCCAGGGGGGCCCAGATACGCAGTATTTT
CASSSRSQGGPDTQYF
>.|TRBD2|TRBV5-4|TRBJ2-3
TGTGCCAGCAGCTTGGGACTAGCGGGGCCAGATACGCAGTATTTT
CASSLGLAGPDTQYF
>few|.|TRBV19|TRBJ1-5
TGTGCCAGTAGTATGGGGTTTCAGCCCCAGCATTTT
CASSMGFQPQHF